Listed below are T cell receptor beta chains from one sample, sequenced in a study of shared clonotypes between healthy human individuals. The assay was immunoSEQ multiplex PCR, and TCRdb's table has in-frame clones only and misses some. Counted here are roughly 2.4 million clones, 90% to 97% occurring once; the ten biggest clones make up 0.1% to 0.15%. Source material: naive CD4+ T cells sorted from blood. The origin of the receptors is a man younger than 30 in good health. Both conserved end residues are part of each CDR3. The D gene is left open where the match is weak. Only part of the rows carry a size: once, few, many, or a class if the clone is expanded.

CDR3 protein	CDR3 DNA	V gene	J gene	CDR3 length	D gene	clone size
CASSQDSPYGYTF	TGTGCCAGCAGTCAAGACAGTCCCTATGGCTACACCTTC	TRBV2	TRBJ1-2	13	-	-
CASSSTTGGVTEAFF	TGTGCCAGCAGCTCCACGACAGGGGGCGTCACTGAAGCTTTCTTT	TRBV7-3	TRBJ1-1	15	TRBD1	few
CASSTGTGPYYGYTF	TGTGCCAGTAGTACCGGGACAGGACCTTACTATGGCTACACCTTC	TRBV28	TRBJ1-2	15	TRBD1	once
CASSLFSAGEGETQYF	TGTGCCAGCAGCTTATTCTCGGCGGGAGAGGGAGAGACCCAGTACTTC	TRBV7-6	TRBJ2-5	16	TRBD2	-
CASSETTSGYGYTF	TGTGCCAGCAGTGAGACTACCTCGGGCTATGGCTACACCTTC	TRBV2	TRBJ1-2	14	-	-
CAWSGLKLIEKLFF	TGTGCCTGGAGCGGACTGAAGCTTATAGAAAAACTGTTTTTT	TRBV30	TRBJ1-4	14	-	-
CAWRRGTYGNTIYF	TGTGCCTGGAGACGGGGGACTTATGGAAACACCATATATTTT	TRBV30	TRBJ1-3	14	-	-
CASSQESTGRNYGYTF	TGTGCCAGCAGCCAAGAGTCGACAGGAAGAAACTATGGCTACACCTTC	TRBV14	TRBJ1-2	16	-	-
CASSLVVDTQYF	TGCGCCAGCAGCTTGGTAGTTGATACGCAGTATTTT	TRBV5-1	TRBJ2-3	12	-	-
CASSTNLQGMGEEKLFF	TGTGCCAGCAGCACCAATCTCCAGGGGATGGGTGAGGAAAAACTGTTTTTT	TRBV7-9	TRBJ1-4	17	-	once
CASSDPGQPEQFF	TGTGCCAGCAGTGACCCTGGTCAACCTGAGCAGTTCTTC	TRBV2	TRBJ2-1	13	-	-
CASSPDSSGNTIYF	TGTGCCAGCTCACCGGACAGCTCTGGAAACACCATATATTTT	TRBV18	TRBJ1-3	14	-	-
CASSQGGGPFGVLSYEQYF	TGTGCCAGCAGTCAAGGGGGCGGTCCTTTCGGGGTCCTCTCCTACGAGCAGTACTTC	TRBV11-2	TRBJ2-7	19	TRBD1	-
CASSSYPNTYF	TGTGCCAGCAGCTCTTACCCGAATACCTACTTC	TRBV7-2	TRBJ2-5	11	-	-
CASSQGSSGDILTDTQYF	TGCGCCAGCAGCCAAGGGTCGAGCGGGGACATACTCACAGATACGCAGTATTTT	TRBV4-1	TRBJ2-3	18	-	-
CASSLGVYGEQFF	TGTGCCAGCAGCCTGGGGGTTTACGGGGAGCAGTTCTTC	TRBV13	TRBJ2-1	13	-	once
CASSSWQTLSNQPQHF	TGTGCCAGTAGTTCTTGGCAGACACTTAGCAATCAGCCCCAGCATTTT	TRBV19	TRBJ1-5	16	-	-
CASSTPTGAFAEAFF	TGTGCCAGCAGCACCCCGACAGGGGCATTCGCTGAAGCTTTCTTT	TRBV11-2	TRBJ1-1	15	TRBD1	-
CASSLLGQLYF	TGTGCCAGCAGTTTGTTGGGACAGTTATACTTC	TRBV27	TRBJ2-7	11	TRBD1	-
CASKLAGDEQFF	TGTGCCAGCAAACTAGCGGGAGATGAGCAGTTCTTC	TRBV13	TRBJ2-1	12	TRBD2	-
CASSQDLNSPLHF	TGCGCCAGCAGCCAAGACCTGAATTCACCCCTCCACTTT	TRBV4-1	TRBJ1-6	13	-	-
CAWRIGPNEKLFF	TGTGCCTGGAGGATCGGGCCTAATGAAAAACTGTTTTTT	TRBV30	TRBJ1-4	13	-	-
CASSNNELGGTEAFF	TGTGCCAGCAGTAATAACGAATTGGGGGGGACTGAAGCTTTCTTT	TRBV28	TRBJ1-1	15	-	-
CASSSGGTRSSYEQYF	TGTGCCAGCAGCTCGGGAGGGACTCGTAGCTCCTACGAGCAGTACTTC	TRBV5-4	TRBJ2-7	16	TRBD2	-
CASSATLGEKLFF	TGTGCCAGCAGTGCTACCTTGGGTGAAAAACTGTTTTTT	TRBV25-1	TRBJ1-4	13	-	-